Listed here are 14 T cell receptor beta chains from one sample, sequenced in a study of identifying expanded T cells in peripheral blood (dated by TCRdb to between 2019 and 2020). Library preparation employed the immunoSEQ multiplex PCR assay. The immuneACCESS repertoire file appears here via TCRdb, limited to in-frame rearrangements. These files lack a portion of the clones; in checked studies, under half of the deficit traces to unresolved V genes, and the cause of the others is not known. The sample has about 100,000 clones on record, 85% to 90% of them singletons. Around 3.8% of the sample goes to the ten largest clones. Sample: blood. The receptors were sampled from a person aged 18 to 70 in good health.

This clone is a singleton in its sample. V gene TRBV15 combines with J gene TRBJ1-2; no reliable D call. The V end lost 1 base, the J end lost 8 bases, and 8 bases lay between the germline ends. The CDR3 loop spans 12 amino acids. The V gene's germline CDR1 is LNHNV and CDR2 YYDKDF (reference sequence). CDR3 nucleotide sequence: TGTGCCACCAGCAGAGGAGGATCGGGCTACACCTTC. Its translation: CATSRGGSGYTF.

A few counts support this clone. This sequence joins TRBV5-6 and TRBJ2-6; D might be TRBD2 (6 bases). The germline CDR1 and CDR2 sequences are SGHDT and YYEEEE. This CDR3 spans 16 amino acids. Trimming removed 4 bases at V and 2 bases at J, with 13 bases between. The CDR3 spells CASSPEGSAGANVLTF. The CDR3 DNA is TGTGCCAGCAGCCCGGAGGGGAGCGCTGGGGCCAACGTCCTGACTTTC.

V usage is TRBV30 and J usage is TRBJ2-2; no definite D call. The V gene lost 1 base and the J gene lost 8 bases, with 8 bases spanning the gap. Germline V lookup: CDR1 GTSNPN, CDR2 SVGIG (reference sequence). The CDR3 is 12 amino acids. The chain's CDR3 is CAWSEFQGELFF. DNA for the CDR3: TGTGCCTGGAGTGAGTTTCAGGGGGAGCTGTTTTTT.

The rearrangement joins TRBV10-3 to TRBJ2-1, with 8 bases fitting TRBD2. J lost 8 bases, V lost 0 bases, and 6 bases had no gene match. This CDR3 comprises 15 residues. Germline V gene sequence: CDR1 ENHRY, CDR2 SYGVKD. The CDR3 spells CAISESSGSDDEQFF. The CDR3 DNA follows: TGTGCCATCAGTGAGTCAAGCGGGAGTGACGATGAGCAGTTCTTC.

The V gene is TRBV6-5, the J gene TRBJ2-7; 7 nucleotides match TRBD1. This CDR3 contains 15 residues. Germline CDR1 reads MNHEY; CDR2 reads SVGAGI. Trimming cost V 6 bases and J 3 bases; bases outside gene matches: 11. This chain's CDR3 is CASRIAGTAHYEQYF. Written as DNA, the CDR3 is TGTGCCAGCAGAATAGCCGGGACAGCTCACTACGAGCAGTACTTC.

The chain recombines TRBV7-8 with TRBJ1-2; perhaps TRBD1 as D (6 bases). CDR1 SGHVS and CDR2 FQNEAQ come from the germline V gene. V lost 1 base, J lost 6 bases, and 12 bases lay in between. The CDR3 length is 14 residues. The CDR3 reads CASSLGGGIDGYTF. CDR3 sequence (DNA): TGTGCCAGCAGCTTAGGAGGGGGGATCGATGGCTACACCTTC. Complete variable domain (other parts from reference TRBV7-8 and TRBJ1-2): GAGVSQSPRYKVAKRGQDVALRCDPISGHVSLFWYQQALGQGPEFLTYFQNEAQLDKSGLPSDRFFAERPEGSVSTLKIQRTQQEDSAVYLCASSLGGGIDGYTFGSGTRLTVV.

The rearrangement links TRBV28 to TRBJ1-2, with a possible D match to TRBD1 (6 bases). In germline, CDR1 is MDHEN, CDR2 SYDVKM. This CDR3 is 14 amino acids long. Trimming cost V 2 bases and J 2 bases, with 9 bases left between them. The CDR3 region has the DNA TGTGCCAGCAGTTTAGGGGGCGCGAACTATGGCTACACCTTC. Encoded protein: CASSLGGANYGYTF.

The DNA for the CDR3 is TGTGCCAGCAGCTTAGTGTCAGGAACCTACGAGCAGTACTTC. This translates into CASSLVSGTYEQYF. The rearrangement uses TRBV7-2 and TRBJ2-7; the D is unclear. The CDR3 spans 14 residues. The V end was cut by 1 base, the J end by 2 bases, with 9 bases between. Germline CDR1 is SGHTA and CDR2 is FQGNSA.

This clone has a single count. The chain links TRBV7-2 to TRBJ2-7; D ambiguous. Germline values: CDR1 SGHTA, CDR2 FQGNSA. V dropped 1 base and J dropped 3 bases, with 10 bases sitting between them. CDR3 length equals 14 residues. The CDR3 DNA is TGTGCCAGCAGCTTAGGGATCAGTTACTACGAGCAGTACTTC. It is translated as CASSLGISYYEQYF.

The chain links TRBV6-4 to TRBJ2-3; TRBD2 aligns across 7 bases. The CDR3 covers 14 residues. CDR1 and CDR2 (germline): MRHNA, SNTAGT. V was pared by 0 bases and J by 4 bases, with 1 base of the junction left unmatched. The DNA for the CDR3 is TGTGCCAGCAGTGACTCGCGGGAGCCAGATACGCAGTATTTT. This gives the protein CASSDSREPDTQYF.

The chain recombines TRBV6-4 with TRBJ2-3; the D gene could be TRBD1 or TRBD2 (6 bases each). The CDR3 sequence is 16 residues long. Germline assignment: CDR1 MRHNA and CDR2 SNTAGT. Trimming removed 0 bases at V and 0 bases at J, with 10 bases between. The CDR3 here is CASSDSKGGSTDTQYF. CDR3 DNA sequence: TGTGCCAGCAGTGACTCGAAGGGGGGAAGCACAGATACGCAGTATTTT.

This sequence joins TRBV9 and TRBJ2-2, with D maybe TRBD1 (6 bases). Between the trimmed V and J ends, which lost 3 bases and 1 base, there was a span of 13 bases. The CDR3 has 16 amino acids. CDR1 is SGDLS, CDR2 YYNGEE, per germline. This CDR3 is CASSADLGQNTGELFF. The CDR3 coding sequence is TGTGCCAGCAGCGCTGATTTGGGACAGAACACCGGGGAGCTGTTTTTT.

The chain couples TRBV27 to TRBJ1-1; D gene ambiguous. The CDR3 contains 13 residues. Germline lookup yields CDR1 MNHEY and CDR2 SMNVEV (reference sequence). V dropped 4 bases and J dropped 5 bases, with 11 bases sitting between them. As DNA, the CDR3 is TGTGCCAGCAGTTCTGGGGTAGGGACTGAAGCTTTCTTT. This encodes CASSSGVGTEAFF.

V and J are TRBV9 and TRBJ1-1, with a weak D call TRBD1 (5 bases). Per germline, CDR1 SGDLS and CDR2 YYNGEE. CDR3 length: 13 amino acids. The V end lost 0 bases, the J end lost 7 bases, and 10 bases lay between the germline ends. For the CDR3, the DNA is TGTGCCAGCAGCGTAGCCGGGGGTGGTGAAGCTTTCTTT. Translating it yields CASSVAGGGEAFF.